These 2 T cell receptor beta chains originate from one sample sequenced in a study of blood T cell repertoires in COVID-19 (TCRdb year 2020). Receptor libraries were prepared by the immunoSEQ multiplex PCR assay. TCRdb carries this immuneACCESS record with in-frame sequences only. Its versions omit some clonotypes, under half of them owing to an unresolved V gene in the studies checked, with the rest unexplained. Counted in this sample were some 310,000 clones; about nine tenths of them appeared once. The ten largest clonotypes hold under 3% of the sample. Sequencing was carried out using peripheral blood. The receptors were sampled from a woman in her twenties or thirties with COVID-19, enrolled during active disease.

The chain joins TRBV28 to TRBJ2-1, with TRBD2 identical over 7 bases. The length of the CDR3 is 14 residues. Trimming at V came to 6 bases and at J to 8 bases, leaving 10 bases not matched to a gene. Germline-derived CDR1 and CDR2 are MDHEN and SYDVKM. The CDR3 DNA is TGTGCCAGCAGCCCCAGACTAGCTCACCATGAGCAGTTCTTC. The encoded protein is CASSPRLAHHEQFF.

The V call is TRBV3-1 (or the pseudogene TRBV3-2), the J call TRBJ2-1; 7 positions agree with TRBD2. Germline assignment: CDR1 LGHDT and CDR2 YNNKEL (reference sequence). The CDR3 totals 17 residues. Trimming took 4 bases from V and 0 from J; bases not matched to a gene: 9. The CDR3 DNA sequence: TGTGCCAGCAGCCTACTAAAGGGACTAAGCTCCTACAATGAGCAGTTCTTC. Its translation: CASSLLKGLSSYNEQFF.